This TCR beta chain is drawn from a study of T-cell memory formation after mild COVID-19. Study-wide context: In these data, TCR clusters were largely donor specific.

Study-level points and caveats: In pre-infection memory, a portion of responding clones appeared, which suggested that cross-reactive memory joined.

CDR3 length: 11 residues. TCR alpha and TCR beta cDNA libraries carrying sample barcodes and UMIs came from 5'RACE with constant-segment primers. TCRdb re-called the 5' RACE reads with MiXCR, one entry per CDR3 protein. The sample contains 170,000 or so distinct CDR3 sequences, around 21% of which appear only once. This clonotype was detected only a few times. Its cognate antigen is unknown. One junction end disagrees with the germline gene, perhaps due to a read error. Sequencing was carried out using PBMCs or a T cell subset sorted from them (not recorded which). The clonotype was recovered from an adult woman who had mild COVID-19 (a few samples of this study predate the infection). Cell type and time point are not known. This chain links TRBV12-3 or TRBV12-4 with TRBJ2-1; 9 bases are a match to TRBD2. This CDR3 reads CASSATGTSIF. Here the CDR3 DNA reads TGTGCCAGCAGCGCTACCGGGACTAGCATCTTC.